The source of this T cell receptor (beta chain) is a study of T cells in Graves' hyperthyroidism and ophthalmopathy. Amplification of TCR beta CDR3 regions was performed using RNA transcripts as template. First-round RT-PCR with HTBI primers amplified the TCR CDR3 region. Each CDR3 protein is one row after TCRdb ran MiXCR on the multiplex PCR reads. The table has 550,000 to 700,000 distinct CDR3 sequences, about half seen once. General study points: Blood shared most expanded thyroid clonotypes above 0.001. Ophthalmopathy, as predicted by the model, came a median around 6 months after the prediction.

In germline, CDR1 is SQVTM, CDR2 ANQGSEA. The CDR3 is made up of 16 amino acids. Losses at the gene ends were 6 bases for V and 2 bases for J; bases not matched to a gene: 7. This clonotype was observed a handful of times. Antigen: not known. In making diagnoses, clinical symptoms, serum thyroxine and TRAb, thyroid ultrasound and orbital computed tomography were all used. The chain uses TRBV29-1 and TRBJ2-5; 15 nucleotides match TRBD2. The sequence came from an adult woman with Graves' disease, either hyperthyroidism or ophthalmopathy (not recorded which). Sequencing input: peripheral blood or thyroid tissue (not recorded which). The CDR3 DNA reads TGCAGCGTCGATGGGACTAGCGGGAGGCCACAAGAGACCCAGTACTTC. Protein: CSVDGTSGRPQETQYF.